The TCR beta chain described here comes from a study of response to subunit inactivated influenza vaccine. TCRdb used MiXCR to reprocess the RT-PCR reads, holding one entry per CDR3 protein. The sample holds about 610,000 distinct CDR3 sequences; 14% are singletons and the top ten take 11%. V trimming: 0 bases; J trimming: 9 bases; junction bases outside the gene matches: 3. This CDR3 contains 15 residues. Germline CDR1 and CDR2: MNHEY and SVGEGT. Sequencing was performed on PBMCs from blood, taken 12 days after vaccination. The chain recombines TRBV6-2 or TRBV6-3 with TRBJ1-6, with TRBD1 matching over 9 bases. The TCR originated in a man in his fifties who received an inactivated influenza vaccine. CDR3 sequence (DNA): TGTGCCAGCAGTTACTCCGGGACAGGGAGTTCACCCCTCCACTTT. The encoded protein is CASSYSGTGSSPLHF.